Only a few counts were recorded for the clone carrying this T cell receptor (beta chain). Its antigen is not identified. Next came a second PCR, run for about 6 to 12 cycles, which used a sample-barcoded 5' primer along with a J-beta primer mix. A single record per CDR3 protein comes from TCRdb applying MiXCR to the 5' RACE reads. This sample has about 1 million distinct CDR3 sequences; more than 35% occur once, and the top ten carry 18%. The study drew donors from healthy Caucasian individuals in Russia aged roughly 6 to 90. The data were taken from a study of blood T cells in healthy people across ages. Study-level points and caveats: PBMCs that were unsorted prevented a conclusive naive versus antigen-experienced comparison.

Trimming removed 5 bases from V and 4 bases from J, with 15 bases in between. Germline V lookup: CDR1 SGHRS, CDR2 YFSETQ. CDR3 size: 14 residues. Sequenced: blood. The receptor was derived from a woman aged 55-70 years in good health. J is TRBJ1-1 and V is TRBV5-1, with D maybe TRBD1 (5 bases). CDR3 residues: CASRQEGKGTEAFF. The CDR3 region has the DNA TGCGCCAGCAGACAGGAGGGAAAAGGCACTGAAGCTTTCTTT. Complete variable domain (other parts from reference TRBV5-1 and TRBJ1-1): KAGVTQTPRYLIKTRGQQVTLSCSPISGHRSVSWYQQTPGQGLQFLFEYFSETQRNKGNFPGRFSGRQFSNSRSEMNVSTLELGDSALYLCASRQEGKGTEAFFGQGTRLTVV.